Reported below is one T cell receptor beta chain. What it binds is unknown. The record originates from a study of T cell responses to AZD1222 COVID-19 vaccine. The study, taken as a whole, reports: Elevations in Spike-specific TCR breadth and depth followed administration of two AZD1222 doses. White British donors predominated, females outnumbered males, and clonal diversity was possibly underestimated.

Only in-frame clones appear in the TCRdb table, and some are missing; sequencing was by immunoSEQ multiplex PCR. The sample lists approximately 92,000 clones, roughly nine tenths occurring once. V shed 7 bases and J shed 0 bases, with 12 bases lying between them. Germline V gene lookup returns CDR1 SGHVS and CDR2 FQNEAQ. The CDR3 has 14 amino acids. The source is an adult in good health. The genes are TRBV7-8 and TRBJ2-5; maybe TRBD1 (6 bases). The source was peripheral blood, collected on day 0 of AZD1222 vaccination. The CDR3: CASIKGDNQETQYF. CDR3 DNA: TGTGCCAGCATCAAGGGGGACAACCAAGAGACCCAGTACTTC.